The rows below give T cell receptor beta chains drawn from one sample of a study of blood T cell repertoires in COVID-19. Assay used: immunoSEQ multiplex PCR; TCRdb lists only in-frame clones, some missing. The sample has approximately 290,000 clones; approximately 85% are singletons. The sequenced material came from peripheral blood. The source of these receptors is a human donor with COVID-19, enrolled during active disease. The donor label of this sample is uncertain. CDR3s include the opening cysteine and the closing phenylalanine or tryptophan. D genes are given only for firm matches. Size values are once, few and many counts, or a class for expanded clones, and some rows have none.

V,size,D,J,DNA,CDR3
TRBV30,-,-,TRBJ2-7,TGTGCCTGGAGTGTACATCAGGGCACCTTCTCCTACGAGCAGTACTTC,CAWSVHQGTFSYEQYF
TRBV21-1,-,-,TRBJ2-3,TGTGCCAGCAGCAAAGCAGTTCGGGAGAAAGATACGCAGTATTTT,CASSKAVREKDTQYF
TRBV30,few,TRBD1,TRBJ1-5,TGTGCCTGGAGTGTACAGGGGGATCAGCCCCAGCATTTT,CAWSVQGDQPQHF
TRBV6-5,-,TRBD2,TRBJ2-2,TGTGCCAGCAGTTACTCGACTAGCGGGATTGGGGAGCTGTTTTTT,CASSYSTSGIGELFF
TRBV3-1/TRBV3-2,-,TRBD1,TRBJ1-5,TGTGCCAGCAGCTCAGGGACAGGGGTTTGGAATCAGCCCCAGCATTTT,CASSSGTGVWNQPQHF
TRBV6-2/TRBV6-3,-,-,TRBJ1-1,TGTGCCAGCAACCCTGACAGGTCTACTGAAGCTTTCTTT,CASNPDRSTEAFF
TRBV5-1,once,-,TRBJ1-4,TGCGCCAGCAGCTTGGGGGTCTCCCTAGCAACTAATGAAAAACTGTTTTTT,CASSLGVSLATNEKLFF
TRBV7-2,-,-,TRBJ2-2,TGTGCCAGCAGCTTAGCCAGTTCCACCGGGGAGCTGTTTTTT,CASSLASSTGELFF
TRBV9,once,-,TRBJ2-2,TGTGCCAGCAGCGTTGGTGGGAGCAACACCGGGGAGCTGTTTTTT,CASSVGGSNTGELFF
TRBV6-1,-,-,TRBJ2-7,TGTGCCAGCAGTGACCTGCCAGGAGGTCCCTACGAGCAGTACTTC,CASSDLPGGPYEQYF
TRBV7-2,-,-,TRBJ2-5,TGTGCCAGCAGCTTAGGGAGGGGAACAGGTTACCAAGAGACCCAGTACTTC,CASSLGRGTGYQETQYF
TRBV28,once,-,TRBJ1-5,TGTGCCAGCAGTTTGCCCCTTTATTCAGAGGTCACTCAGCCCCAGCATTTT,CASSLPLYSEVTQPQHF
TRBV15,-,-,TRBJ2-3,TGTGCCACCAGCAGTGCCCTAACGGACAACACAGATACGCAGTATTTT,CATSSALTDNTDTQYF
TRBV4-3,-,-,TRBJ1-6,TGCGCCAGCAGCCGCAACCCCCCAGGGAGGAATTCACCCCTCCACTTT,CASSRNPPGRNSPLHF
TRBV5-1,-,TRBD2,TRBJ2-7,TGCGCCAGCAGCTTGGCCGGGAGGGCCAGCGGAGCCGGCAGCAACGAGCAGTACTTC,CASSLAGRASGAGSNEQYF
TRBV15,-,TRBD1,TRBJ2-1,TGTGCCACCAGCCCTGGGGGACAGGGTTTAATGTCCTACAATGAGCAGTTCTTC,CATSPGGQGLMSYNEQFF
TRBV20-1,few,-,TRBJ2-7,TGCAGTGCTAGTGTCGGACAACGATTGCAAGGGGCTTACGAGCAGTACTTC,CSASVGQRLQGAYEQYF
TRBV27,once,-,TRBJ2-7,TGTGCCAGCAGCTCACCGGGACAAACCATCTACGAGCAGTACTTC,CASSSPGQTIYEQYF
TRBV6-1,-,-,TRBJ2-5,TGTGCCAGCAGTGAAGGCAGGGGTGGGTGGACCCAGTACTTC,CASSEGRGGWTQYF
TRBV13,-,-,TRBJ2-5,TGTGCCAGCAGCCACCGCAGGTGGGGATCAGGGCCAGAGACCCAGTACTTC,CASSHRRWGSGPETQYF
TRBV12-3/TRBV12-4,-,-,TRBJ1-5,TGTGCCAGCAGTTTTAATCGCGGTGAACCCCAGCATTTT,CASSFNRGEPQHF
TRBV11-3,-,TRBD2,TRBJ2-5,TGTGCCAGCAGCTTAGGACTAGCGGGAGGCCGGTCGGAGACCCAGTACTTC,CASSLGLAGGRSETQYF
TRBV7-9,-,TRBD1,TRBJ2-7,TGTGCCAGCATCAGGTGGACAGGAGCCACCTACGAGCAGTACTTC,CASIRWTGATYEQYF
TRBV27,-,TRBD1,TRBJ1-4,TGTGCCAGCAGTTTATTGGGGCAGGGGGTGGCAACTAATGAAAAACTGTTTTTT,CASSLLGQGVATNEKLFF
TRBV3-1/TRBV3-2,-,TRBD1,TRBJ2-7,TGTGCCAGCAGCCTATGGACAGGGGGCAGAGACGAGCAGTACTTC,CASSLWTGGRDEQYF
TRBV5-1,-,TRBD2,TRBJ2-1,TGCGCCAGCAGCTTCCCGGAGGGGACTAGCGTAGACAATGAGCAGTTCTTC,CASSFPEGTSVDNEQFF
TRBV7-2,-,-,TRBJ1-2,TGTGCCAGCAGCCGCGAGGGCCTAGCTAACTATGGCTACACCTTC,CASSREGLANYGYTF
TRBV5-1,-,TRBD1,TRBJ1-6,TGCGCCAGCAGCTTGGGAAGCACGGGACAGAGGAATTCACCCCTCCACTTT,CASSLGSTGQRNSPLHF
TRBV28,-,TRBD2,TRBJ2-7,TGTGCCAGCAGTTCAAGACTAGCGGGAGCCTACGAGCAGTACTTC,CASSSRLAGAYEQYF
TRBV2,-,-,TRBJ2-7,TGTGCCAGCAGCCGCCCTCTACAGGGGACTAGAAGTCCCGAGCAGTACTTC,CASSRPLQGTRSPEQYF
TRBV18,-,-,TRBJ1-2,TGTGCCAGCTCCCCACTGGACGGGAAAAACTATGGCTACACCTTC,CASSPLDGKNYGYTF
TRBV2,-,-,TRBJ2-3,TGTGCCAGCAGGGTGGGGCCAGATACGCAGTATTTT,CASRVGPDTQYF
TRBV2,-,TRBD2,TRBJ2-1,TGTGCCAGCAACCGACTAGCGGGAGGTGTCGATGAGCAGTTCTTC,CASNRLAGGVDEQFF
TRBV27,many,-,TRBJ2-1,TGTGCCAGCAGCCCAGACAGAAGCTCCTACAATGAGCAGTTCTTC,CASSPDRSSYNEQFF
TRBV15,-,-,TRBJ1-3,TGTGCCACCAGCAGGGGACTTTCTGGAAACACCATATATTTT,CATSRGLSGNTIYF
TRBV6-5,-,TRBD1,TRBJ2-5,TGTGCCAGCAGTTTATCACAGGGGGCTCCGGAGACCCAGTACTTC,CASSLSQGAPETQYF
TRBV20-1,-,-,TRBJ2-3,TGCAGTGCTATCCGGGAGACGCAGTATTTT,CSAIRETQYF
TRBV5-1,-,-,TRBJ2-7,TGCGCCAGCAGCTTGGGAGGTAGCGAGTACCTCTTAGAGCAGTACTTC,CASSLGGSEYLLEQYF
TRBV19,-,-,TRBJ2-5,TGTGCCAGTAGTATAACCGGGAAAGAGACCCAGTACTTC,CASSITGKETQYF
TRBV7-6,-,TRBD2,TRBJ2-7,TGTGCCAGCAGCTCGTCCTCCGAGACTAGCGGGTCATACTACGAGCAGTACTTC,CASSSSSETSGSYYEQYF
TRBV11-2,-,TRBD2,TRBJ2-1,TGTGCCAGCAGCCTACCCCGCCCTAGCGGGAGATTCAATGAGCAGTTCTTC,CASSLPRPSGRFNEQFF
TRBV18,-,-,TRBJ2-5,TGTGCCAGCTCACTAGCGGCAAAACGAGAGACCCAGTACTTC,CASSLAAKRETQYF
TRBV11-2,-,-,TRBJ1-2,TGTGCCAGCAGCTTAGGCGGCAGGGTCTATGGCTACACCTTC,CASSLGGRVYGYTF
TRBV7-9,few,TRBD1,TRBJ1-2,TGTGCCAGCAGCTTAGGACAGGGATTAAACTATGGCTACACCTTC,CASSLGQGLNYGYTF
TRBV5-1,-,TRBD2,TRBJ2-1,TGCGCCAGCAGCTTGGAGCCTAGCGGGGGGGCGAATGAGCAGTTCTTC,CASSLEPSGGANEQFF
TRBV7-9,-,-,TRBJ1-1,TGTGCCAGCAGCTTAGGGGGGCCCAACACTGAAGCTTTCTTT,CASSLGGPNTEAFF
TRBV5-1,-,TRBD1,TRBJ2-1,TGCGCCAGCAGCAGGGACAGCTACAATGAGCAGTTCTTC,CASSRDSYNEQFF
TRBV25-1,-,-,TRBJ1-1,TGTGCCAGCAGTGAACGCGAGGAGGGCTTCACTGAAGCTTTCTTT,CASSEREEGFTEAFF
TRBV19,-,TRBD1,TRBJ1-5,TGTGCCAGTAGTATGCCGGGACAGGGGATTCAGCCCCAGCATTTT,CASSMPGQGIQPQHF
TRBV9,-,-,TRBJ2-1,TGTGCCAGCAGCGTAGAAGTGCGAGTCAATGAGCAGTTCTTC,CASSVEVRVNEQFF
TRBV11-2,-,TRBD2,TRBJ2-7,TGTGCCAGCAGCCGGACTAGAGCGTACGAGCAGTACTTC,CASSRTRAYEQYF
TRBV28,-,-,TRBJ1-3,TGTGCCAGCAGTCCCAGCAACGGGGCTGGAAACACCATATATTTT,CASSPSNGAGNTIYF